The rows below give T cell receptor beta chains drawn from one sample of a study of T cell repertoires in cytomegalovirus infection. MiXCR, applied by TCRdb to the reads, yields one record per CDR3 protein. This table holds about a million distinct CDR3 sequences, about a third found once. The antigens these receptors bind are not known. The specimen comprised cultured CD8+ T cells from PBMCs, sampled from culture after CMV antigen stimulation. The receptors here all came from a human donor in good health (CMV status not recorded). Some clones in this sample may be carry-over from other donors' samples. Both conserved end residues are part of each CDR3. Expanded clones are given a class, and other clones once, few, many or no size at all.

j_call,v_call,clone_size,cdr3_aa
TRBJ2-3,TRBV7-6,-,CASSLDFLGDTQYF
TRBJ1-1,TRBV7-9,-,CASSLGLGVNTEAFF
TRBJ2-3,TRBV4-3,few,CASSQEPEGSRDTQYF
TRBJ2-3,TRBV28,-,CASSLGLPRVDTQYF
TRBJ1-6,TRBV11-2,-,CASSFWGQGYDNSPLHF
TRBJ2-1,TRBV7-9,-,CASVSQAGGRVDEQFF
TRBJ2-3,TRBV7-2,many,CASSPTPGQGLDTQYF
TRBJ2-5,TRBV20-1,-,CSTSPSGGKTQYF
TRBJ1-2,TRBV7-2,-,CASSLVEGTLVPIYGYTF
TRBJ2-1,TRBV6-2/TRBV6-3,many,CASKSGGDYNEQFF
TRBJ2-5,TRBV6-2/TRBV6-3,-,CASSFGLAGGYETQYF
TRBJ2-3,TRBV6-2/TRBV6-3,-,CASSYSPAETTDTQYF
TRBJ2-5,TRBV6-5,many,CASSSPGIWETQYF
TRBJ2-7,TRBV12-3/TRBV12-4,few,CASSHVGQGDEQYF
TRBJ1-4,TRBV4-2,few,CASSQDAAAGATNEKLFF
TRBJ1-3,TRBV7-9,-,CASSTGAGYGNTIYF
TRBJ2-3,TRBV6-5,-,CASSYGLAGGGGTDTQYF
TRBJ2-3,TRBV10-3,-,CAISGGQGEGTDTQYF
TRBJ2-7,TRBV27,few,CASSLDSSKEQYF
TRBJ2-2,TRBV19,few,CASRTGTTGELFF
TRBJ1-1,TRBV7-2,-,CASSFRGFNTEAFF
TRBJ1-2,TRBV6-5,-,CASSYTAGDYGYTF
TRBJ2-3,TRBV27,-,CASSLGTGGAPQYF
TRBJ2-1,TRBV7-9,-,CASSFRSGGANEQFF
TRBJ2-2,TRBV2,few,CASWARGYTGELFF
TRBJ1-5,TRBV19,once,CASSIEGAYQQPQHF
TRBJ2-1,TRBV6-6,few,CASTRGYREINEQFF
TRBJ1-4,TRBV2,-,CASSDTGSSNEKLFF
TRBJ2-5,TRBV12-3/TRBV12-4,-,CASSYYDGGETQYF
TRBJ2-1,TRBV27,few,CASSLAWDSWFGTNEQFF
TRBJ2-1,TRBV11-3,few,CASSFGGGIFYNEQFF
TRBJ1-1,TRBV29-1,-,CSARGLGSSMAFF
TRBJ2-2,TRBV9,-,CASSVNPTANTGELFF
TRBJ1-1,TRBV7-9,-,CASSKDSEAFF
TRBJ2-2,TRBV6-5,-,CASSYSRRTGNTGELFF
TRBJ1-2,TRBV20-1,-,CSARPQTGGPDGYTF
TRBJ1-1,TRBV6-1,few,CASRTDRGTGYGEAFF
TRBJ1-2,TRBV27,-,CASSPGVPGHGYTF
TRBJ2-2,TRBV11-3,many,CASSSQGGTGELFF
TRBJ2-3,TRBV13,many,CASSLRGYSTDTQYF
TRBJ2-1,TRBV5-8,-,CASSLSGMGVDEQFF
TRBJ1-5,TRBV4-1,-,CASSHSEQGGQPQHF
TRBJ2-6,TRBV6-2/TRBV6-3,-,CASSYNIQPSGANVLTF
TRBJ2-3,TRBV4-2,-,CASSHLGASGEYTDTQYF
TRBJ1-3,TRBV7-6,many,CASSLNGGRNTIYF
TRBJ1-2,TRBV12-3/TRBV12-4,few,CASSTTRVNYGYTF
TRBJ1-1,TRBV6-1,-,CASSESFLTENTEAFF
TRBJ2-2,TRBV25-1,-,CASSELDTSTGELFF
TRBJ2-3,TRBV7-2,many,CASSRLSGAGGDSDTQYF
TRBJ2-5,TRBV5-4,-,CASSSPGTSGGAETQYF
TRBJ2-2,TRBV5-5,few,CASSSDENTGELFF
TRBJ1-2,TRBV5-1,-,CASSGAPGQGAQGYTF
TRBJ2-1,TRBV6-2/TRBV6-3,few,CASSYLQTSGYYNEQFF
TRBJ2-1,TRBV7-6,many,CASSLRVAGGPYEQFF